This T cell receptor (beta chain) is from a study of CD8 T cells in ankylosing spondylitis. This clonotype was detected ten times or more. Its target is unknown. The study, taken as a whole, reports: Disease-linked clones were reportedly significantly enriched in matched ankylosing spondylitis synovial fluid. Roughly 8 highly homologous variants made up a TCR beta motif that seemed to typify ankylosing spondylitis blood.

From the 5' RACE reads, TCRdb called clonotypes with MiXCR, one entry per CDR3 protein. The sample has some 120,000 distinct CDR3 sequences; 12% to 15% are singletons. The J segment lost 0 bases and the V segment lost 6 bases, leaving 10 bases of the junction unmatched. Germline V lookup: CDR1 DFQATT, CDR2 SNEGSKA (reference sequence). The CDR3 length is 16 residues. The material sequenced was blood, either unsorted or a sorted T cell fraction (not recorded which). This chain links TRBV20-1 with TRBJ1-5; TRBD1 matches 8 bases. This clonotype originated in a female donor with ankylosing spondylitis or in good health (not recorded which). CDR3 in amino acids: CSASSGTGYSNQPQHF. CDR3 nucleotides: TGCAGTGCCTCTTCCGGGACAGGCTATAGCAATCAGCCCCAGCATTTT.